These T cell receptor beta chains were read from a single sample in a study of blood T cell repertoires in COVID-19. The protocol was immunoSEQ multiplex PCR, while the TCRdb copy is restricted to in-frame clones and leaves out a portion. Of just under 65,000 clones in the sample, around four fifths were seen once. Sequencing input: peripheral blood. The receptors were sampled from a human donor in a cohort sampled during active COVID-19. The CDR3 runs from the conserved cysteine through the conserved F or W. A D gene is named only where the DNA matches it firmly. Some rows mark clone size as missing; the rest say once, few, many or name a class of expanded clone.

j_gene: TRBJ1-4
abundance: -
v_gene: TRBV19
d_gene: TRBD1
CDR3nt: TGTGCCAGTAGCGCGCGACAGGGCCGGGGCGAAAAACTGTTTTTT
CDR3aa: CASSARQGRGEKLFF

j_gene: TRBJ1-6
abundance: -
v_gene: TRBV6-2/TRBV6-3
d_gene: TRBD1
CDR3nt: TGTGCCAGCAGTTACTCGAGACAGGGCGGGTCACCCCTCCACTTT
CDR3aa: CASSYSRQGGSPLHF

j_gene: TRBJ1-2
abundance: once
v_gene: TRBV10-2
d_gene: TRBD1
CDR3nt: TGCGCCAGCAGTCAAGCCGGGACAGGGAACTACACCTTC
CDR3aa: CASSQAGTGNYTF

j_gene: TRBJ1-1
abundance: -
v_gene: TRBV19
d_gene: -
CDR3nt: TGTGCCAGTAGTACATTCAGCGACACTGAAGCTTTCTTT
CDR3aa: CASSTFSDTEAFF

j_gene: TRBJ1-1
abundance: -
v_gene: TRBV7-9
d_gene: -
CDR3nt: TGTGCCAGCAGCTCCTGGACAGCCATGAACACTGAAGCTTTCTTT
CDR3aa: CASSSWTAMNTEAFF

j_gene: TRBJ2-7
abundance: few
v_gene: TRBV15
d_gene: TRBD2
CDR3nt: TGTGCCACCAGCAGACTTCGTAGCGGGGGCCTTTCCTACGAGCAGTACTTC
CDR3aa: CATSRLRSGGLSYEQYF

j_gene: TRBJ2-7
abundance: -
v_gene: TRBV5-6
d_gene: -
CDR3nt: TGTGCCAGCAGCTTATTCGGGGGAGACTACGAGCAGTACTTC
CDR3aa: CASSLFGGDYEQYF

j_gene: TRBJ1-6
abundance: -
v_gene: TRBV27
d_gene: TRBD1
CDR3nt: TGTGCCAGCAGTTCGGACAGGCGATCGGCCCTCCACTTT
CDR3aa: CASSSDRRSALHF

j_gene: TRBJ2-3
abundance: -
v_gene: TRBV7-9
d_gene: TRBD2
CDR3nt: TGTGCCAGCCGGAAACTAGCGGATCGCACAGATACGCAGTATTTT
CDR3aa: CASRKLADRTDTQYF

j_gene: TRBJ1-3
abundance: -
v_gene: TRBV4-2
d_gene: -
CDR3nt: TGTGCCAGCAGCCAAGATTCGGGGGTGACTGGAAACACCATATATTTT
CDR3aa: CASSQDSGVTGNTIYF

j_gene: TRBJ1-5
abundance: -
v_gene: TRBV20-1
d_gene: -
CDR3nt: TGCAGTGCTAGTTCGCTTGAGGGCCGTAGCAATCAGCCCCAGCATTTT
CDR3aa: CSASSLEGRSNQPQHF

j_gene: TRBJ2-5
abundance: -
v_gene: TRBV3-1/TRBV3-2
d_gene: TRBD2
CDR3nt: TGTGCCAGCAGCCAAGATCGACTAGCGTTAGAGACCCAGTACTTC
CDR3aa: CASSQDRLALETQYF

j_gene: TRBJ1-4
abundance: -
v_gene: TRBV4-1
d_gene: -
CDR3nt: TGCGCCAGCAGCCAAGACCGGTACGAAAAACTGTTTTTT
CDR3aa: CASSQDRYEKLFF

j_gene: TRBJ1-2
abundance: -
v_gene: TRBV5-1
d_gene: -
CDR3nt: TGCGCCAGCAGCTTGGACAACGCGGACTATGGCTACACCTTC
CDR3aa: CASSLDNADYGYTF

j_gene: TRBJ1-2
abundance: -
v_gene: TRBV6-5
d_gene: TRBD1
CDR3nt: TGTGCCAGCAGTTACGGGGACAGGGGAGCGAGGGATGGCTACACCTTC
CDR3aa: CASSYGDRGARDGYTF

j_gene: TRBJ2-1
abundance: -
v_gene: TRBV2
d_gene: -
CDR3nt: TGTGCCAGCAGTGAAGCGATGAATAGTGAGCAGTTCTTC
CDR3aa: CASSEAMNSEQFF

j_gene: TRBJ1-1
abundance: once
v_gene: TRBV5-1
d_gene: TRBD1
CDR3nt: TGCGCCAGCAGCCCTCCCGGGACAGGGGACACTGAAGCTTTCTTT
CDR3aa: CASSPPGTGDTEAFF